This TCR beta chain was sequenced for a study of CD8 T cells in ankylosing spondylitis. Note on this clonotype: Its antigen is unidentified.

Whole-study results and caveats: It appeared that ankylosing spondylitis blood was characterized by a TCR beta motif of 8 or 9 highly homologous variants.

Scientists made TCR beta libraries using quantitative 5'-RACE with molecular barcodes. TCRdb fed the 5' RACE reads into MiXCR, producing one record per CDR3 protein. This table has hundreds of thousands of distinct CDR3 sequences, 17% appearing once. The receptor comes from a male donor with ankylosing spondylitis. Sequences were obtained from blood, either unsorted or a sorted T cell fraction (not recorded which).

The CDR3 spells CASSLPGLRNTGELFF. The CDR3 bases are TGTGCCAGCAGTTTGCCGGGACTTAGGAACACCGGGGAGCTGTTTTTT. This sequence joins TRBV5-5 and TRBJ2-2; possible D gene TRBD2, 6 bases. Germline-derived CDR1 and CDR2 are SGHKS and YYEKEE (reference sequence). Trimming cost V 5 bases and J 1 base, with 15 bases left between them. The CDR3 runs to 16 residues.